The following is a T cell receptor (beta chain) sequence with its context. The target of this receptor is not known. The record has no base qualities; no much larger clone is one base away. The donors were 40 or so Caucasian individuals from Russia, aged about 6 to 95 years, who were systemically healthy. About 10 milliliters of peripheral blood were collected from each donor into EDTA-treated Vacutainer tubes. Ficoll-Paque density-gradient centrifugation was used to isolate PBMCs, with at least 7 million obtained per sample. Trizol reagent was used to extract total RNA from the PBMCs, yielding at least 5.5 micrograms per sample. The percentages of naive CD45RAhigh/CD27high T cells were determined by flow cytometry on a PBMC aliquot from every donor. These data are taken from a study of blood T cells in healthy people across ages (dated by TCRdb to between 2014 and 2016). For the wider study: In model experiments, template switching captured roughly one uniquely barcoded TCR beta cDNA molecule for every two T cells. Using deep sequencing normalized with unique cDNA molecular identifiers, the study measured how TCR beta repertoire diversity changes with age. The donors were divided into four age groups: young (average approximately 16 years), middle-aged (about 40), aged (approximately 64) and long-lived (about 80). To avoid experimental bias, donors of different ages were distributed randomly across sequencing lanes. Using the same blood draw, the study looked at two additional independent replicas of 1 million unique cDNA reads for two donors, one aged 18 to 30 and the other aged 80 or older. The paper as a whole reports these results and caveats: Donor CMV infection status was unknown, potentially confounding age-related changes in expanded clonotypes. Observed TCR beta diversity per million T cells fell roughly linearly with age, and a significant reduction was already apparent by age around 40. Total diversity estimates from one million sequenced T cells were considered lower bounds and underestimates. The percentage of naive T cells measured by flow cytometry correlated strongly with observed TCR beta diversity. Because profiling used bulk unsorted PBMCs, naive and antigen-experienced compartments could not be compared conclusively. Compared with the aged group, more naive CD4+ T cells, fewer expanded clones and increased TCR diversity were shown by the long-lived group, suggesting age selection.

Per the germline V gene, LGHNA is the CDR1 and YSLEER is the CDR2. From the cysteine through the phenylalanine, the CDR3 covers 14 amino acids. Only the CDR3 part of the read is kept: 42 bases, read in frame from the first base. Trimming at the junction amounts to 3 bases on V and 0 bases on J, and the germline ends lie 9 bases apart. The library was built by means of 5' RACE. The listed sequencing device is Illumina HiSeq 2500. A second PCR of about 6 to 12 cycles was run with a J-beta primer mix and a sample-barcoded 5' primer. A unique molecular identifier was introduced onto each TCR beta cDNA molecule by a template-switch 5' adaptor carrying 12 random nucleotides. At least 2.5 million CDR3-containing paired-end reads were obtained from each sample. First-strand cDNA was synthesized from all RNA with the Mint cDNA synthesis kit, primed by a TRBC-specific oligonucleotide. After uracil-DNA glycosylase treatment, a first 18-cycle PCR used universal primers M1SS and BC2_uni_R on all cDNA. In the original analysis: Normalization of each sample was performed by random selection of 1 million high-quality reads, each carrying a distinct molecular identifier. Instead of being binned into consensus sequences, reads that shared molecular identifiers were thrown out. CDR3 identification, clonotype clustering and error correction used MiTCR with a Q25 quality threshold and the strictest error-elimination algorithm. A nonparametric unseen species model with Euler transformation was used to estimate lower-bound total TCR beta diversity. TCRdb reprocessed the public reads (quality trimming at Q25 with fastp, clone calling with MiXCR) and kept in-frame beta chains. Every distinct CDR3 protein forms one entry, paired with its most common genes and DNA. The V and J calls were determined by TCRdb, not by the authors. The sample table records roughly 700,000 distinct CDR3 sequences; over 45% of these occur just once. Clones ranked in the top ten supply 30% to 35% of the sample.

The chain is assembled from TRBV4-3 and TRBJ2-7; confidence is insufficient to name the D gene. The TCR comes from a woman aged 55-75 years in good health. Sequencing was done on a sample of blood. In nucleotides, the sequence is TGCGCCAGCAGCCAGGAAAGGATCTCCTACGAGCAGTACTTC. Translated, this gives CASSQERISYEQYF.